This T cell receptor beta chain came from a study of blood T cell repertoires in COVID-19. About the research overall: Samples of COVID-19 (acute and convalescent) were obtained from the United States, Italy and Spain. PBMCs, B-cell-depleted T cells, or T cells provided the cDNA or gDNA that made up the material.

In the original processing: Reference gene primer amplification gave estimated nucleated cell counts. Produced via immunoSEQ multiplex PCR; TCRdb's table is partial and in-frame only. D and trimming were read from the DNA, whereas the V and J calls and clone size are those reported in that table. The sample carries about 270,000 clones, approximately 86% recorded once. The sequencing input was peripheral blood. The clonotype comes from a man aged 40-55 years with active or convalescent COVID-19.

CDR3 protein: CASSPGTGWDSTDTQYF. DNA of the CDR3: TGTGCCAGCAGCCCTGGGACAGGGTGGGATAGCACAGATACGCAGTATTTT. J is TRBJ2-3 and V is TRBV27; 9 bases match TRBD1. Per the germline V gene, CDR1 is MNHEY and CDR2 is SMNVEV (reference sequence). V shed 6 bases, J shed 0 bases, and the junction held 10 bases outside the gene matches. The CDR3 runs to 17 residues.